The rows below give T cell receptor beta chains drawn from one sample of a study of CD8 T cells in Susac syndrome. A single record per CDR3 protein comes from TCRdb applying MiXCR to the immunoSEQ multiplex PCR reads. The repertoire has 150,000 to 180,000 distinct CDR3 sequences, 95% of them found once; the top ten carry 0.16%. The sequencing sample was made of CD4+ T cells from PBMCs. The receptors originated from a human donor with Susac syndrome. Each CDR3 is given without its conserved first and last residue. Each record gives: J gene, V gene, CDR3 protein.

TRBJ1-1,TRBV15,ATSRDSHTEAF
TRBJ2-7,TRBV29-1,SVWTSSYEQY
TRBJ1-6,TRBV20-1,SAPRENSPLH
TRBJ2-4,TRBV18,ASSPPLTAKNIQY
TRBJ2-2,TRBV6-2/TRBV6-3,ASSPPGPQSGELF
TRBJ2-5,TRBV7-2,ASSLTEGRETQY
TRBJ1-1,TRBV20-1,SFLSGVNTEAF
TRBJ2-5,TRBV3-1,ASSPLRGVQY
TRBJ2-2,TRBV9,ASSNRDPKELF
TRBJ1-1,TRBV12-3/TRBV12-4,ASRPGQENTEAF
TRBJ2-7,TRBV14,ASSQHGGQTYEQY
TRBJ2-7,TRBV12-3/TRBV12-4,ASSSGLGQY
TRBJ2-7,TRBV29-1,SVRDSIYEQY
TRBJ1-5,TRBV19,ASKSQGGSDQPQH
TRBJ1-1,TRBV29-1,SVGPQENTEAF
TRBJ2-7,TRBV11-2,ASSFPRDSPYEQY
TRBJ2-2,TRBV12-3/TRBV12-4,ASKQGDFTGELF
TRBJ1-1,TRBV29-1,SVVPGGTEAF
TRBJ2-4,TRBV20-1,SATSKNIQY
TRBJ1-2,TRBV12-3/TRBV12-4,ASSLFKGDYGYT
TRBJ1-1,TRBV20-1,SAAFMNTEAF
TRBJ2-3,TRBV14,ASSQVRDPRTDTQY
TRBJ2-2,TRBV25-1,ASSEPDTGELF
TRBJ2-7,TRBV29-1,SAARGRGVEEQY
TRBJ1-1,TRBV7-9,ASSLSGLGTEAF
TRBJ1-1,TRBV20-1,SASNSNTEAF
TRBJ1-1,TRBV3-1,ASSHMTGEAF
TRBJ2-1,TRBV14,ASSLFLASEQF
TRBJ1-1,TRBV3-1,ASRVTGTGNTEAF
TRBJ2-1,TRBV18,ASSRDHNEQF
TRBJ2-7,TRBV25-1,ASSAYYEQY
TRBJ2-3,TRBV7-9,ASSKPGRVGTQY
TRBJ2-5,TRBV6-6,ASSYYQRGQETQY
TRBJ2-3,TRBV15,ATSRGLAPSDTQY
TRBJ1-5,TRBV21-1,ASSKEGPGESNQPQH
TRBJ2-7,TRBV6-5,ASSYSPTGAGEQY
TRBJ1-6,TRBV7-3,ASSPGLNSPLH
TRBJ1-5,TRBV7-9,ASSLEGGNQPQH
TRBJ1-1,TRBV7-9,ASSFVNTNTEAF
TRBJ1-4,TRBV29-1,SGSGGTGEKLF
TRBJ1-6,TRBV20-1,SARVTGDSPLH
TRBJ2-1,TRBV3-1,ASSQDTINEQF